The present TCR beta chain was sequenced within a study of T cells in Graves' hyperthyroidism and ophthalmopathy. Whole-study context: The blood sample was taken at first diagnosis, before treatment began.

Notes on the study in general: Blood shared most expanded thyroid clonotypes above 0.001.

No ophthalmopathy progression within 18 months constituted stable Graves' hyperthyroidism. The study enrolled patients aged 18 to 65 with newly diagnosed hyperthyroidism of under 2 months' duration. This clonotype was detected only once. Its antigen is unidentified. There were TCR beta CDR3 regions amplified from RNA transcripts. First-round RT-PCR with HTBI primers amplified the TCR CDR3 region. Each CDR3 protein gets one entry after TCRdb re-called the multiplex PCR reads with MiXCR. The sample lists about 760,000 distinct CDR3 sequences, about 35% seen once, with 30% to 40% in the top ten. Germline CDR1 is MNHEY and CDR2 is SVGAGI. The CDR3 spans 17 residues. Trimming shortened V by 4 bases and J by 2 bases, and 18 bases separated the two germline ends.

The sequenced sample consisted of blood. The chain carries TRBV6-5 and TRBJ1-5; D possibly corresponds to TRBD1 (6 bases). This clonotype was obtained from a woman between 40 and 50 years old with Graves' hyperthyroidism. CDR3: CASSSRRGRSGNQPQHF. Written as DNA, the CDR3 is TGTGCCAGCAGTTCACGCCGGGGGCGGAGTGGCAATCAGCCCCAGCATTTT.